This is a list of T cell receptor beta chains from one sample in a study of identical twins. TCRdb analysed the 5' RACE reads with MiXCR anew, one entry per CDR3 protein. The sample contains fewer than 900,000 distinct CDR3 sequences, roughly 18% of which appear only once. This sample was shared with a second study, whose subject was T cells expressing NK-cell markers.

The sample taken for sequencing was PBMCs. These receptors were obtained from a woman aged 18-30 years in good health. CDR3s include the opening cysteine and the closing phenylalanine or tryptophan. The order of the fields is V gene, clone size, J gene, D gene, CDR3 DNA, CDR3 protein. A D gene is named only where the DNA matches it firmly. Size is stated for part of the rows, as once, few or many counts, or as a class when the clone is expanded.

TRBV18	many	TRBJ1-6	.	TGTGCCAGCTCACCAGGGGGCGATTCACCCCTCCACTTT	CASSPGGDSPLHF
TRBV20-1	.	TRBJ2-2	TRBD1	TGCAGTGCCCCCCGGACAGGGTACACCGGGGAGCTGTTTTTT	CSAPRTGYTGELFF
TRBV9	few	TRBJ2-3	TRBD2	TGTGCCAGCAGCAGGGGTTTTGGCGGGAGCGTCACAGATACGCAGTATTTT	CASSRGFGGSVTDTQYF
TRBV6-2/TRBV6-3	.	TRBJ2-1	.	TGTGCCAGCAGACACCGCTGGGGTAGGGCCCAAAGTGACTCCTACAATGAGCAGTTCTTC	CASRHRWGRAQSDSYNEQFF
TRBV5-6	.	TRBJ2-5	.	TGTGCCAGCACCCACTCCGCGGAAGAGACCCAGTACTTC	CASTHSAEETQYF
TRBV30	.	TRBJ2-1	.	TGTGCCTGGAGTGTTGGGGCCCAAAGGAGGGCCAATGAGCAGTTCTTC	CAWSVGAQRRANEQFF
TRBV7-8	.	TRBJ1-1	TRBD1	TGTGCCACTCTACGGGGCAGGGGGCAAGGCACTGAAGCTTTCTTT	CATLRGRGQGTEAFF
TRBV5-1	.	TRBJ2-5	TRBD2	TGCGCCAGCAGCACCGGGACTAGCAGAGAGACCCAGTACTTC	CASSTGTSRETQYF
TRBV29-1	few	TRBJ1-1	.	TGCAGCGTTGAAGGGAGAGGACGGACTGAAGCTTTCTTT	CSVEGRGRTEAFF
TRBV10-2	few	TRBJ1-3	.	TGCGCCAGCAGCGAGACAGGTCCTGACTCTGGAAACACCATATATTTT	CASSETGPDSGNTIYF
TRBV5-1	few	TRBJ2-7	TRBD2	TGCGCCAGCAGCTTGGGGGGTCTAGCGGGATTCTACGAGCAGTACTTC	CASSLGGLAGFYEQYF
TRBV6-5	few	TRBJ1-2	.	TGTGCCAGCAGTTATGTGGGGAGGGGCTATGGCTACACCTTC	CASSYVGRGYGYTF
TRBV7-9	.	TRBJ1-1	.	TGTGCCAGCAGCTGGGAACAGGGAGGGGACACTGAAGCTTTCTTT	CASSWEQGGDTEAFF
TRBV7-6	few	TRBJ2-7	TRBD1	TGTGCCAGCAGCAATACAGGGGTCTCCTACGAGCAGTACTTC	CASSNTGVSYEQYF
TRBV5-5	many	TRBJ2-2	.	TGTGCCAGCAGCACCTTTTGGGGCGGCACCGGGGAGCTGTTTTTT	CASSTFWGGTGELFF
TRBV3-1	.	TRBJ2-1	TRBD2	TGTGCCAGCAGCCAGAGGCGGCTAGCGGGGAGACATGAGCAGTTCTTC	CASSQRRLAGRHEQFF
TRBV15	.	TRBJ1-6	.	TGTGCCACCAGCGGAGGACGGGATTCTTCACCCCTCCACTTT	CATSGGRDSSPLHF
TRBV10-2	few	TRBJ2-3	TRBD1	TGCGCCAGTAGAACAGGGGGCGCAGGAACAGATACGCAGTATTTT	CASRTGGAGTDTQYF
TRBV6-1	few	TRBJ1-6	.	TGTGCCAGCAGGCGGGACGCGGGCTTTCCCCTCCACTTT	CASRRDAGFPLHF
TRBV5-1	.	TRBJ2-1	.	TGCGCCAGCAGCTTGATGGGTCCGCTAGGGAATGAGCAGTTCTTC	CASSLMGPLGNEQFF
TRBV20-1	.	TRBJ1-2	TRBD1	TGCAGTGCTATAGGGACAGAGAACTATGGCTACACCTTC	CSAIGTENYGYTF
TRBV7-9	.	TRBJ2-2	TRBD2	TGTGCCAGCAGCTTTCTAGCGGGAGTCACCGGGGAGCTGTTTTTT	CASSFLAGVTGELFF
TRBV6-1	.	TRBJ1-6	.	TGTGCCAGCAGTGAAACGTATAATTCACCCCTCCACTTT	CASSETYNSPLHF
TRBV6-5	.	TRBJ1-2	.	TGTGCCAGCAGGGGCCTCTTGGGCTACACCTTC	CASRGLLGYTF
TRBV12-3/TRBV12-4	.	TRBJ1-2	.	TGTGCCAGCAGTTTAGCGGTGGGGAAGTCGAAAGATGGCTACACCTTC	CASSLAVGKSKDGYTF
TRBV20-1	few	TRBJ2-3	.	TGCAGTGCTACGCAAAAAAGCGGAAGCACAGATACGCAGTATTTT	CSATQKSGSTDTQYF
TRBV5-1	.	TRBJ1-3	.	TGCGCCAGCGGCCGGGACGGGACCTCTGGAAACACCATATATTTT	CASGRDGTSGNTIYF
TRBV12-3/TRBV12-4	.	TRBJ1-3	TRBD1	TGTGCCAGCAGTTTTTTTTTTACAGGGGGAGACACCATATATTTT	CASSFFFTGGDTIYF
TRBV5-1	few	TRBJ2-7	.	TGCGCCAGCAGCGTCACCGGGAGCACAGCCCTCTACGAGCAGTACTTC	CASSVTGSTALYEQYF
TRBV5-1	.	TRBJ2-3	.	TGCGCCAGCAGCTTGGCCGGGACTACAGGGGCAGATACGCAGTATTTT	CASSLAGTTGADTQYF
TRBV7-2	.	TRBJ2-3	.	TGTGCCAGCAGCTCCTGGGACCGAGGGGCAGATACGCAGTATTTT	CASSSWDRGADTQYF
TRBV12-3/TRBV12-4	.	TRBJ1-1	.	TGTGCCAGCAGTTTTGCCGGGACTCGCGCTTTCTTT	CASSFAGTRAFF
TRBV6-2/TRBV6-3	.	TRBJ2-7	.	TGTGCCAGCAGCAACCAAGGCTACGAGCAGTACTTC	CASSNQGYEQYF
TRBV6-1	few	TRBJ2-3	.	TGTGCCAGCAGCGATCCCACATGGCGGTATTTT	CASSDPTWRYF
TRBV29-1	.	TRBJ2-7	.	TGCAGCGTTTCCAATCAGCGGGAGCAGTACTTC	CSVSNQREQYF
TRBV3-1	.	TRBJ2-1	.	TGTGCCAGCAGCCCCCGAATCACATACAATGAGCAGTTCTTC	CASSPRITYNEQFF
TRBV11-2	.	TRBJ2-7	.	TGTGCCAGCACTCCCCTTAGCGGACCCCGACGTTCTTACGAGCAGTACTTC	CASTPLSGPRRSYEQYF
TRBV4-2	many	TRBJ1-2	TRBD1	TGTGCCAGCAGCCAAGGCGGGGGGACAGGGCATGGCTACACCTTC	CASSQGGGTGHGYTF
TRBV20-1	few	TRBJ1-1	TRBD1	TGCAGTGCTAGTTCGGGACAGAAGGGTTTCTTT	CSASSGQKGFF
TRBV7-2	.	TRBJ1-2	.	TGTGCCAGCAGCTTACGGCCGGGCTACACCTTC	CASSLRPGYTF
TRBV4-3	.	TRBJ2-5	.	TGCGCCAGCAGCCAAGTGGCGACAAAAGGGATTGGTAGAGAGACCCAGTACTTC	CASSQVATKGIGRETQYF
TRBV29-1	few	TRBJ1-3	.	TGCAGCGTGGATATTGGAAACACCATATATTTT	CSVDIGNTIYF
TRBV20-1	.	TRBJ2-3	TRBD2	TGCAGTGCTAGTAGGGCTAGCGGAAGAGGAGATACGCAGTATTTT	CSASRASGRGDTQYF
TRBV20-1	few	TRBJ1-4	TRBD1	TGCAGTGCACGGACAGGGGCAGGGGAAAAACTGTTTTTT	CSARTGAGEKLFF
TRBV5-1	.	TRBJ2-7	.	TGCGCCAGCCGGGGGATTCCGCCCGAGCAGTACTTC	CASRGIPPEQYF
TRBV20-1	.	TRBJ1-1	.	TGCAGTGCTAGAGATCGTGTGTTAGGACCCAAGGGGGAAGCTTTCTTT	CSARDRVLGPKGEAFF
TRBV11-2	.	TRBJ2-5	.	TGTGCCAGCAGCATACAAGATACCCAAGAGACCCAGTACTTC	CASSIQDTQETQYF
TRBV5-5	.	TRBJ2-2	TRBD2	TGTGCCAGCAGACGTGGACTAGCGGAAAACACCGGGGAGCTGTTTTTT	CASRRGLAENTGELFF
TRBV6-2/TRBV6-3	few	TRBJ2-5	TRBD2	TGTGCCAGCACCGGGGGGTTCCCAGAGACCCAGTACTTC	CASTGGFPETQYF
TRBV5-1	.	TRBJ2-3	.	TGCGCCAGCAGCTTTAGGATCCACACAGATACGCAGTATTTT	CASSFRIHTDTQYF
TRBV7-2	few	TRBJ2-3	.	TGTGCCAGCAGCTTTTCCAAGGGGATAGATACGCAGTATTTT	CASSFSKGIDTQYF
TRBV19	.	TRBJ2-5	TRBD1	TGTGCCAGTAGTGCGGGACAGGGGATTCGGACCCAGTACTTC	CASSAGQGIRTQYF